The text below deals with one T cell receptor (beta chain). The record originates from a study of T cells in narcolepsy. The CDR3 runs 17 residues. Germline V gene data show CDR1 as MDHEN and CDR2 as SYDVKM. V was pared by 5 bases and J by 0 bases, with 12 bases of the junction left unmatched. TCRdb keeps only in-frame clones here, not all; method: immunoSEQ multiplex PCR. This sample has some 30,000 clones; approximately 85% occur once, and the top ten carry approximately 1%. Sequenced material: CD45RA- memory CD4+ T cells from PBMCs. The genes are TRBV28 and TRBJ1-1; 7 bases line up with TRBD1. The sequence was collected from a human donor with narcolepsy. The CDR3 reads CASSLPGQLPMNTEAFF. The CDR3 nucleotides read TGTGCCAGCAGTCTCCCGGGACAGCTTCCCATGAACACTGAAGCTTTCTTT.